This TCR beta chain was observed in a study of T cells in narcolepsy. As regards this clone: The antigen remains undetermined. A junction boundary mismatches the germline segment, possibly from a read error.

From germline, CDR1 is SSHAT and CDR2 FNYEAQ (reference sequence). The CDR3 runs 13 residues. Whole-study results and caveats: Same-patient CSF and blood CD4+ T cell clonotypes included HCRT-specific and TRIB2-specific autoreactive ones. In some patient and control memory CD4+ samples, autoreactive clones were absent.

Profiling relied on immunoSEQ multiplex PCR, and the TCRdb table lists in-frame clones only, not all of them. The sample has fewer than 40,000 clones; 79% are singletons. The receptor comes from a human donor with narcolepsy. What was sequenced was CD45RA- memory CD4+ T cells from PBMCs. The chain carries TRBV7-7 and TRBJ2-2; D remains ambiguous. The CDR3 coding sequence is TGTGCCGGCAGCCCACTTCGGACCGGGGAGCTGTTTTTT. Protein: CAGSPLRTGELFF. Combining the CDR3 with reference TRBV7-7 and TRBJ2-2 gives the whole variable domain GAGVSQSPRYKVTKRGQDVTLRCDPISSHATLYWYQQALGQGPEFLTYFNYEAQPDKSGLPSDRFSAERPEGSISTLTIQRTEQRDSAMYRCAGSPLRTGELFFGEGSRLTVL.